The sequence of this T cell receptor beta chain was determined in a study of T cells after yellow fever vaccination. In regard to this clonotype: What it binds is unknown.

The germline V and J ends were trimmed by 3 bases and 5 bases, with 14 bases remaining between them. The V gene's germline CDR1 is DFQATT and CDR2 SNEGSKA (reference sequence). The length of the CDR3 is 13 residues. Study outcomes and limitations: In post-booster samples, most primary-vaccination clones reappeared (approximately 95% CD4, approximately 91% CD8). Peaking on day 5 versus 15, the secondary response was faster but weaker. Among all clonotypes, a small share was observed in both CD4 and CD8 compartments.

5'RACE template switching generated TCR cDNA, adding a universal primer site and UMIs. TCRdb analysed the 5' RACE reads with MiXCR anew, one entry per CDR3 protein. The sample contains some 400,000 distinct CDR3 sequences, roughly a sixth of which appear only once. The receptor comes from a man aged 18 to 29 who received the YFV17D yellow fever vaccine. The chain has TRBV20-1 and TRBJ2-7; maybe TRBD1 (6 bases). The input for sequencing was PBMCs, taken before the yellow fever booster vaccination. The CDR3 nucleotides are TGCAGTGCTAGGGCACAGGGTTCGGACGAGCAGTACGTC. This translates into CSARAQGSDEQYV.